This note documents a single T cell receptor beta chain sequence. What it binds is not known. These data belong to a study of cytomegalovirus exposure and HLA in healthy donors. Across the whole study: The 550 to 800 first-cohort repertoires and the 110 or so validation repertoires shared the same platform, a later analysis reported.

Study-wide points: TCR beta chains numbering some 160 were designated cytomegalovirus-associated.

Here immunoSEQ multiplex PCR was the method, and the copy in TCRdb shows in-frame clones only, minus some. The sample includes approximately 120,000 clones, about 94% of them seen just once. V lost 6 bases and J 3 bases, leaving 11 bases between the germline ends. The CDR3 loop spans 13 amino acids. The germline gives CDR1 MNHEY, CDR2 SMNVEV (reference sequence). This receptor was obtained from a woman younger than 30 in good health and CMV-seronegative. This chain joins TRBV27 and TRBJ1-1; possibly TRBD1 for D (5 bases). The source material was PBMCs. CDR3 coding DNA: TGTGCCAGCAGAGGACACCTTGACACTGAAGCTTTCTTT. Encoded protein: CASRGHLDTEAFF.